The rows below give T cell receptor beta chains drawn from one sample of a study of cytomegalovirus exposure and HLA in healthy donors. TCRdb's table, derived via immunoSEQ multiplex PCR, lists solely in-frame clones and lacks some. This sample's table has roughly 53,000 clones. Specimen: PBMCs. All receptors derive from a female donor in good health and CMV-seronegative. CDR3s include the opening cysteine and the closing phenylalanine or tryptophan. D genes are given only for firm matches.

v_gene: TRBV6-5; len: 14; d_gene: -; j_gene: TRBJ2-7; CDR3nt: TGTGCCAGCAGTTACTCGATTGCGAGCTACGAGCAGTACTTC; CDR3aa: CASSYSIASYEQYF
v_gene: TRBV20-1; len: 11; d_gene: -; j_gene: TRBJ2-7; CDR3nt: TGCAGTGCTAGAGACGGCTACGAGCAGTACTTC; CDR3aa: CSARDGYEQYF
v_gene: TRBV5-1; len: 17; d_gene: TRBD1; j_gene: TRBJ1-6; CDR3nt: TGCGCCAGCAGCTTGGCTGAGGGGGCCAGACATAATTCACCCCTCCACTTT; CDR3aa: CASSLAEGARHNSPLHF
v_gene: TRBV18; len: 14; d_gene: TRBD1; j_gene: TRBJ2-5; CDR3nt: TGTGCCAGCTCACGCGCGACAGGGCAAGAGACCCAGTACTTC; CDR3aa: CASSRATGQETQYF
v_gene: TRBV29-1; len: 15; d_gene: -; j_gene: TRBJ1-1; CDR3nt: TGCAGCGTTGATCCAAGGCAGGGATCGGTTACTGAAGCTTTCTTT; CDR3aa: CSVDPRQGSVTEAFF
v_gene: TRBV9; len: 15; d_gene: -; j_gene: TRBJ2-3; CDR3nt: TGTGCCAGCAGCGCCAGGGGAGTCGCGGAAGATACGCAGTATTTT; CDR3aa: CASSARGVAEDTQYF
v_gene: TRBV9; len: 15; d_gene: -; j_gene: TRBJ1-5; CDR3nt: TGTGCCAGCAGCGTAGCAGGGGCGGACAATCAGCCCCAGCATTTT; CDR3aa: CASSVAGADNQPQHF
v_gene: TRBV13; len: 15; d_gene: TRBD1; j_gene: TRBJ1-1; CDR3nt: TGTGCCAGCAGCCAAGGACAGGGGATGAACACTGAAGCTTTCTTT; CDR3aa: CASSQGQGMNTEAFF
v_gene: TRBV7-3; len: 15; d_gene: TRBD1; j_gene: TRBJ2-5; CDR3nt: TGTGCCAGCAGCCCCAGGACAGGGGCGCAAGAGACCCAGTACTTC; CDR3aa: CASSPRTGAQETQYF
v_gene: TRBV7-3; len: 19; d_gene: TRBD1; j_gene: TRBJ1-5; CDR3nt: TGTGCCAGCAGCCCCCCGGGACAGGGACGGACAATAGGCAATCAGCCCCAGCATTTT; CDR3aa: CASSPPGQGRTIGNQPQHF
v_gene: TRBV5-1; len: 16; d_gene: TRBD2; j_gene: TRBJ2-7; CDR3nt: TGCGCCAGCAGCCAGGGACTAGCGTCGTCAGCCTACGAGCAGTACTTC; CDR3aa: CASSQGLASSAYEQYF